Described below is a single T cell receptor beta chain sequence and its context. Its antigen remains unknown. Time point of the sample: newly diagnosed GD, antithyroid drugs for less than 3 months. Researchers made the TCR library from RNA that was extracted from PBMCs. The V gene lost 5 bases and the J gene lost 3 bases, with 16 bases spanning the gap. Per the germline V gene, CDR1 is SQVTM and CDR2 is ANQGSEA. The CDR3 consists of 14 residues. This entry comes from a study of regulatory T cells in long-lasting Graves disease. Regarding the study as a whole: With persistent disease, TRBV28, TRBJ1-2 and TRBJ2-5 were the favored segments. Accuracy might have suffered from few samples.

Both iRepertoire HTBI primers and Arm-PCR of CDR3 regions were used to build the TCR beta libraries. TCRdb passed the multiplex PCR reads through MiXCR, listing each CDR3 protein once. The sample includes some 450,000 distinct CDR3 sequences, less than 20% of them seen just once. These same records also appear under a second study, on T cells in Graves' hyperthyroidism and ophthalmopathy.

This chain links TRBV29-1 with TRBJ1-1; D not resolved. Sequenced here: peripheral blood mononuclear cells (PBMCs), sampled at new diagnosis, from a patient treated with antithyroid drugs. The sequence was obtained from a woman younger than 45 with Graves disease. The CDR3, as DNA: TGCAGCGTTAGAAGCCTCCGTGGGGACACTGAAGCTTTCTTT. It is translated as CSVRSLRGDTEAFF.